This T cell receptor (beta chain) was profiled in a study of early T cells in non-severe SARS-CoV-2 infection. Each CDR3 protein is one row after TCRdb ran MiXCR on the 5' RACE reads. This repertoire shows around 44,000 distinct CDR3 sequences, about 10% found once; its top ten account for roughly 8.3%. Germline assignment: CDR1 SGHTA and CDR2 FQGNSA. CDR3 size: 16 residues. Only a few counts were recorded for this clonotype. A junction end diverges from the germline sequence, so it may reflect a read error. Sequencing was done on a sample of whole blood. This chain uses TRBV7-2 with TRBJ1-6; no firm D call. This clonotype was sampled from an adult who was a healthcare worker with PCR-confirmed SARS-CoV-2 infection or an uninfected control (not recorded which). This CDR3 reads CASTLGRSSYNSPLHF. The CDR3 DNA follows: TGTGCCAGCACCCTAGGACGGAGCTCCTATAATTCACCCCTCCATTTT.